Following are 5 T cell receptor beta chains from one sample sequenced in a study of blood T cell repertoires in COVID-19. Here immunoSEQ multiplex PCR was the method, and the copy in TCRdb shows in-frame clones only, minus some. Here the sample spans 20,000 to 25,000 clones, about 89% being singletons. The sequenced sample was peripheral blood. Receptors originate from a woman aged 70-85 years with active COVID-19.

The chain joins TRBV4-3 to TRBJ2-2; 9 nucleotides match TRBD2. The junction had 9 bases not matched to a gene; V was cut back by 0 bases and J by 4 bases. This CDR3 spans 18 amino acids. Germline V gene data show CDR1 as LGHNA and CDR2 as YSLEER. The CDR3 here is CASSQDRGGGVITGELFF. CDR3 in DNA: TGCGCCAGCAGCCAAGATCGGGGCGGGGGGGTTATCACCGGGGAGCTGTTTTTT.

This chain connects TRBV5-6 to TRBJ2-7; 11 nucleotides match TRBD2. Per germline, CDR1 SGHDT and CDR2 YYEEEE. The CDR3 sequence is 14 residues long. V was pared by 5 bases and J by 9 bases, with 10 bases of the junction left unmatched. The CDR3: CASRLAGGPGGQYF. In nucleotides, the CDR3 is TGTGCCAGCAGATTAGCGGGGGGGCCTGGAGGGCAGTACTTC.

In this sample, this clone turned up a few times. The CDR3 loop is CASSPPGTGGNTIYF. The CDR3, as DNA: TGTGCCAGCTCACCACCGGGTACAGGGGGAAACACCATATATTTT. The chain links TRBV18 to TRBJ1-3; the D gene is possibly TRBD1 (6 bases). There are 15 residues in the CDR3. Germline V gene data show CDR1 as KGHSH and CDR2 as LQKENI. V was shortened by 0 bases and J by 4 bases, with 10 bases between the two germline ends.

This rearrangement joins TRBV7-3 to TRBJ2-3, with D possibly being TRBD1 (6 bases). Trimming pared 2 bases from V and 4 bases from J, leaving 7 bases between. The CDR3 spans 13 residues. Germline V CDR1 and CDR2: SGHTA, FQGTGA. As DNA, the CDR3 is TGTGCCAGCAGCTTACAGGGGTCAGATACGCAGTATTTT. It encodes CASSLQGSDTQYF.

The J gene is TRBJ2-2, the V gene TRBV7-3; no firm D call. This CDR3 comprises 16 residues. V was cut by 1 base and J by 7 bases, with 16 bases left in between. CDR1 and CDR2 (germline): SGHTA, FQGTGA. CDR3 DNA: TGTGCCAGCAGCTTAATCGCCCCATCCTCGGGCGGGGAGCTGTTTTTT. Encoded protein: CASSLIAPSSGGELFF.